This T cell receptor (beta chain) was profiled in a study of T cells after posttransplantation cyclophosphamide. About this clone: As yet, its antigen is unknown.

Study-level findings and limits: TRB overlap between skin or GI tissue T cells and blood was limited. Later blood repertoires were often dominated by clones from the donor CD8+ memory compartment. Recipient CMV seropositivity and CMV reactivation strongly tracked TRB clonality.

Libraries were prepared by immunoSEQ multiplex PCR; TCRdb keeps only in-frame clonotypes and omits some of them. This repertoire holds about 38,000 clones, and none appear only once. Germline-derived CDR1 and CDR2 are SGHRS and YFSETQ. This CDR3 is built from 14 residues. With 6 bases clipped from V and 11 bases from J, the junction kept 14 bases outside the gene matches. The rearrangement links TRBV5-1 to TRBJ2-5; TRBD1 agrees at 9 bases. The clonotype was recovered from a man aged 45-65 years in good health, CMV-negative, and a related stem cell transplant donor. The sequenced sample was PBMCs. CDR3 residues: CASTLQGAPREQYF. The CDR3 region has the DNA TGCGCCAGCACCCTACAGGGGGCTCCGCGGGAGCAGTACTTC.